This record concerns one T cell receptor beta chain sequence. What it binds is unknown. The authors made TCR cDNA by 5'RACE template switching, adding a universal primer site and UMIs. TCRdb passed the 5' RACE reads through MiXCR, listing each CDR3 protein once. Altogether roughly 500,000 distinct CDR3 sequences are present, over 15% being singletons, with the ten largest covering more than 13%. This sample was included in a study of T cells after yellow fever vaccination. Study-wide results and caveats: The study noted that FACS-sorted repertoires could contain abundant clonotypes contaminating from the bulk population. In post-booster samples, most primary-vaccination clones reappeared (just under 98% CD4, 70% to 90% CD8).

V lost 6 bases to trimming and J lost 9 bases, with 18 bases between them. The CDR3 runs to 13 residues. Germline CDR1 reads DFQATT; CDR2 reads SNEGSKA (reference sequence). The chain couples TRBV20-1 to TRBJ2-1, with TRBD1 as a possible D gene (6 bases). The source material was PBMCs, sampled 15 days after the yellow fever booster vaccination. This sequence was found in a man aged 25 to 45 who received the YFV17D yellow fever vaccine. CDR3 region: CSANTGKGFEQFF. The CDR3 DNA is TGCAGTGCCAACACAGGGAAAGGCTTTGAGCAGTTCTTC.